This T cell receptor (beta chain) originates from a study of blood T cells in healthy people across ages. Remarks on this clonotype: Antigen specificity is unknown.

Next came a second PCR, run for about 7 to 12 cycles, which used a sample-barcoded 5' primer along with a J-beta primer mix. Template switching added a 12-random-nucleotide identifier to every cDNA molecule. In TCRdb, the 5' RACE reads were re-called with MiXCR into one record per CDR3 protein. Here the sample spans about 830,000 distinct CDR3 sequences, approximately 65% being singletons. CDR3 length: 13 amino acids. V shed 7 bases, J shed 1 base, and the junction held 6 bases outside the gene matches. Per germline, CDR1 SQVTM and CDR2 ANQGSEA. Findings and caveats of the study: Estimates of diversity drawn from one million T cells were considered underestimates. Higher naive T cell percentage went strongly together with higher TCR beta diversity.

The sequenced sample was blood. The receptor comes from a man in his thirties or forties in good health. V gene TRBV29-1 combines with J gene TRBJ2-5, with TRBD1 matching over 7 bases. In nucleotides, the CDR3 is TGCAGCGCGTACAGGGGAGCCCAAGAGACCCAGTACTTC. It codes for CSAYRGAQETQYF.